Listed below are T cell receptor beta chains from one sample, sequenced in a study of T cell repertoires in cytomegalovirus infection. TCRdb recomputed calls from the reads with MiXCR, one row per CDR3 protein. The data contain hundreds of thousands of distinct CDR3 sequences, around 10% of them seen just once; the ten biggest clones take up 9.5% to 13%. Material: PBMCs. Receptors were obtained from a human donor in good health (CMV status not recorded). Some clones in this sample may be carry-over from other donors' samples. CDR3s include the opening cysteine and the closing phenylalanine or tryptophan. D genes are given only for firm matches. The listing skips clone size in some rows; elsewhere it reads once, few, many or a size class.

d_call clone_size j_call v_call cdr3_nt cdr3_aa
- - TRBJ2-7 TRBV27 TGTGCCAGCAGCCAGGGTTGGCAGGACGAGCAGTACTTC CASSQGWQDEQYF
TRBD1 many TRBJ1-4 TRBV5-1 TGCGCCAGCAGCGGGGGACAGCCTAATGAAAAACTGTTTTTT CASSGGQPNEKLFF
- - TRBJ1-1 TRBV27 TGTGCCAGCAGCATGACACGGAACACTGAAGCTTTCTTT CASSMTRNTEAFF
TRBD1 - TRBJ1-5 TRBV6-5 TGTGCCAGCAGCCCAATGGGACAGGGGGATCAGCCCCAGCATTTT CASSPMGQGDQPQHF
TRBD1 many TRBJ1-1 TRBV7-2 TGTGCCAGCAGCTTGGACAGGGGGAGGTACACTGAAGCTTTCTTT CASSLDRGRYTEAFF
TRBD1 few TRBJ2-2 TRBV5-4 TGTGCCAGCAGCGTAGGGGGCAGGGGCGCGAACACCGGGGAGCTGTTTTTT CASSVGGRGANTGELFF
- - TRBJ2-1 TRBV2 TGTGCCTTTAGTGCCACCAGGGATGAGCAGTTCTTC CAFSATRDEQFF
- few TRBJ1-2 TRBV5-4 TGTGCCAGCAGCACACCACAGGGAGGCAAGGATGGCTACACCTTC CASSTPQGGKDGYTF
- few TRBJ2-1 TRBV29-1 TGCAGCGTTGAGAAGGCAGGTGTCTACAATGAGCAGTTCTTC CSVEKAGVYNEQFF
TRBD1 many TRBJ2-7 TRBV28 TGTGCCAGCAGTAGGGGGGACAGGGTGAGGGTTTACTACGAGCAGTACTTC CASSRGDRVRVYYEQYF
- - TRBJ1-1 TRBV5-4 TGTGCCAGCAGCTCCCAGTCTTCGGGGGACACTGAAGCTTTCTTT CASSSQSSGDTEAFF
TRBD1 many TRBJ2-3 TRBV20-1 TGCAGTGCCCCAGGGGGACAGCTCACAGATACGCAGTATTTT CSAPGGQLTDTQYF
TRBD2 many TRBJ2-7 TRBV5-1 TGCGCCAGCAGCAGTACTAGCGGGAGCGACGAGCAGTACTTC CASSSTSGSDEQYF
- few TRBJ1-1 TRBV20-1 TGCAGTGCCCTTCTAGGGTCGACGGACACTGAAGCTTTCTTT CSALLGSTDTEAFF
TRBD2 few TRBJ2-7 TRBV7-9 TGTGCCAGCAGCTCTACTAGCGGGAGGAGCTCCTACGAGCAGTACTTC CASSSTSGRSSYEQYF
TRBD1 - TRBJ1-3 TRBV29-1 TGCAGCGTTGTAGGGGGGACAGTGAGCTCTGGAAACACCATATATTTT CSVVGGTVSSGNTIYF
TRBD1 many TRBJ1-5 TRBV6-5 TGTGCCAGCAGCCCCGAATTCGGGACAGGGGGCAGTCAGCCCCAGCATTTT CASSPEFGTGGSQPQHF
- - TRBJ2-7 TRBV5-1 TGCGCCAGCAGCTTAGGGACCGCTGATGGCGAGCAGTACTTC CASSLGTADGEQYF
- few TRBJ1-1 TRBV10-3 TGTGCCATCAGTGATAACGGGGACACTGAAGCTTTCTTT CAISDNGDTEAFF
TRBD2 - TRBJ2-1 TRBV25-1 TGTGCCAGCAGTGAATATCCCGGAGTAGCGGGAGGGTACAATGAGCAGTTCTTC CASSEYPGVAGGYNEQFF
- - TRBJ1-2 TRBV12-3/TRBV12-4 TGTGCCAGCAGGGCCCGACAGGCGGGGGATGGCTACACCTTC CASRARQAGDGYTF
- many TRBJ1-5 TRBV6-5 TGTGCCAGCAGTTACGACGCATATCAGCCCCAGCATTTT CASSYDAYQPQHF
- few TRBJ1-1 TRBV9 TGTGCCAGCAGCTTCTGGACCACGACGGACACTGAAGCTTTCTTT CASSFWTTTDTEAFF
- few TRBJ1-3 TRBV6-6 TGTGCCAGCAGTTACTCGATCGACTGGCGGAGGACTAGAAACACCATATATTTT CASSYSIDWRRTRNTIYF
TRBD2 many TRBJ2-3 TRBV5-4 TGTGTCGGGACGAACGGACTAGCGGGAGCGGCAGATACGCAGTATTTT CVGTNGLAGAADTQYF
- many TRBJ1-1 TRBV10-3 TGTGCCATCAGTCCCGGCAAAGAAGCTTTCTTT CAISPGKEAFF
- once TRBJ1-5 TRBV18 TGTGCCAGCTCACCCCCGGGTAGCGGTCCACATCATTTT CASSPPGSGPHHF
- few TRBJ1-1 TRBV14 TGTGCCAGCAGCCATTTAACAGGGCTTATGAACACTGAAGCTTTCTTT CASSHLTGLMNTEAFF
- many TRBJ2-7 TRBV4-2 TGTGCCAGCAGCCAAGTGTTAGGTTTGAGGTACGAGCAGTACTTC CASSQVLGLRYEQYF
- many TRBJ2-7 TRBV7-9 TGTGCCAGCAGCTCGGACTTCCTCGAGCAGTACTTC CASSSDFLEQYF
TRBD1 many TRBJ1-1 TRBV12-3/TRBV12-4 TGTGCCAGCACGGGACAGGTCCTCGGGGAAGCTTTCTTT CASTGQVLGEAFF
TRBD1 many TRBJ2-1 TRBV11-2 TGTGCCAGCAGCTCGTCACAGGGGCTATCGTACAATGAGCAGTTCTTC CASSSSQGLSYNEQFF
TRBD1 many TRBJ1-2 TRBV12-3/TRBV12-4 TGTGCCAGCAGCTCCGGGACAGAGAACTATGGCTACACCTTC CASSSGTENYGYTF
TRBD1 many TRBJ1-4 TRBV7-8 TGTGCCAGCAGCCCTCCCAGGGGGCAAGATGAAAAACTGTTTTTT CASSPPRGQDEKLFF
- many TRBJ1-1 TRBV7-6 TGTGCCAGCAGTCATCCCGGGACTCGCTGGGACACTGAAGCTTTCTTT CASSHPGTRWDTEAFF
- many TRBJ1-1 TRBV12-5 TGTGCTAGTGGTTTGGGCCAGGGGAACACTGAAGCTTTCTTT CASGLGQGNTEAFF
- many TRBJ1-6 TRBV7-2 TGTGCCAGCCTAGGACAGAGCTCCTATAATTCACCCCTCCACTTT CASLGQSSYNSPLHF